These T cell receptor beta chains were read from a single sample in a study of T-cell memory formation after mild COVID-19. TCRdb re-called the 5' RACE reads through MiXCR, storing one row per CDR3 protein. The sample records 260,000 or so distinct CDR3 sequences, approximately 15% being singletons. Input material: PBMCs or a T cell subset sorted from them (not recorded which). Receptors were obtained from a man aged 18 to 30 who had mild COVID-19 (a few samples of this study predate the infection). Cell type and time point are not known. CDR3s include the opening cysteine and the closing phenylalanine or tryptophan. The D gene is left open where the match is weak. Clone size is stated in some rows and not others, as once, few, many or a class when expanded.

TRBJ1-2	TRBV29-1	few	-	CSVNFYGYTF	TGCAGCGTCAACTTCTATGGCTACACCTTC
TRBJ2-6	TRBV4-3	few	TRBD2	CASSLAGESGANVLTF	TGCGCCAGCAGCCTCGCGGGGGAATCTGGGGCCAACGTCCTGACTTTC
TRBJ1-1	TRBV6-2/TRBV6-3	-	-	CASGSTAAFF	TGTGCCAGCGGTTCGACGGCGGCTTTCTTT
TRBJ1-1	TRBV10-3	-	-	CAIRLLDSVSTEAFF	TGTGCCATCAGGCTTCTCGACAGCGTAAGCACTGAAGCTTTCTTT
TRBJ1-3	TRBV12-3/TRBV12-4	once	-	CASSFLTSSLGNTIYF	TGTGCCAGCAGTTTCCTTACCAGTTCACTTGGAAACACCATATATTTT
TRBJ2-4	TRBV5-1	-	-	CASSLGSQGNIQYF	TGCGCCAGCAGCTTGGGGTCACAGGGAAACATTCAGTACTTC
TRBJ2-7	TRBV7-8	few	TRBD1	CASSSTGTAAYEQYF	TGTGCCAGCAGCTCCACCGGGACAGCGGCCTACGAGCAGTACTTC
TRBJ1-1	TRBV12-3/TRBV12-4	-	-	CASRGPARRNTEAFF	TGTGCCAGCAGGGGGCCGGCACGGCGGAACACTGAAGCTTTCTTT
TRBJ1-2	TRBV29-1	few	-	CSVEETVYGYTF	TGCAGCGTTGAAGAAACAGTCTATGGCTACACCTTC
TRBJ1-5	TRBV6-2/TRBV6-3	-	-	CASSVDGVVPQHF	TGTGCCAGCAGCGTCGACGGGGTTGTGCCCCAGCATTTT
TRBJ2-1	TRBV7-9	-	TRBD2	CASSRGLAGARDNEQFF	TGTGCCAGCAGCCGTGGACTAGCGGGGGCCCGCGACAATGAGCAGTTCTTC
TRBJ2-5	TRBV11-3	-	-	CASSARDFSETQYF	TGTGCCAGCAGCGCTAGGGACTTTTCAGAGACCCAGTACTTC
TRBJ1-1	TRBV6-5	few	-	CASSYRGATEAFF	TGTGCCAGCAGTTATCGGGGGGCAACTGAAGCTTTCTTT
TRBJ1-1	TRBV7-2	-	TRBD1	CASSLAAPGTGNTEAFF	TGTGCCAGCAGCTTAGCCGCCCCTGGGACAGGGAACACTGAAGCTTTCTTT
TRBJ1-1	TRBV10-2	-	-	CASSPVTVDTEAFF	TGCGCCAGCAGTCCCGTAACGGTTGACACTGAAGCTTTCTTT
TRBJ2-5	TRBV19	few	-	CASSPRPSGLQETQYF	TGTGCCAGTAGTCCCCGGCCCTCGGGACTCCAAGAGACCCAGTACTTC
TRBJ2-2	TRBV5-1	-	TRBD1	CASSLEGQGNTGELFF	TGCGCCAGCAGCTTGGAGGGACAGGGGAACACCGGGGAGCTGTTTTTT
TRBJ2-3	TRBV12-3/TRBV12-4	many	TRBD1	CASSFLGGQEIDTQYF	TGTGCCAGCAGTTTTTTAGGGGGACAGGAAATAGATACGCAGTATTTT
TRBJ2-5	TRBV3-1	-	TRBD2	CASSHLLAGGPEAQYF	TGTGCCAGCAGCCACCTACTAGCGGGGGGGCCAGAGGCCCAGTACTTC
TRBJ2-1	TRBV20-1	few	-	CSARGVQGNEQFF	TGCAGTGCTAGAGGGGTGCAGGGCAATGAGCAGTTCTTC
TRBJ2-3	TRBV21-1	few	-	CARLELAGTVTDTQYF	TGTGCCAGGCTGGAATTAGCGGGGACGGTAACAGATACGCAGTATTTT
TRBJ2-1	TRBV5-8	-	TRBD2	CASSLAGLAGEQFF	TGTGCCAGCAGCTTGGCCGGACTAGCGGGGGAGCAGTTCTTC
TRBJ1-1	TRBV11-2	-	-	CASSPLPQEAFF	TGTGCCAGCAGCCCACTCCCACAAGAAGCTTTCTTT
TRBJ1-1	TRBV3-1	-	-	CASSQAGGLGTEAFF	TGTGCCAGCAGCCAAGCGGGGGGCCTAGGGACTGAAGCTTTCTTT
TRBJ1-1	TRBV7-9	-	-	CASRPKPRLHTEAFF	TGTGCCAGCAGACCCAAACCCCGGCTACACACTGAAGCTTTCTTT
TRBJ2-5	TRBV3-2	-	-	CASSQMRTSGQETQYF	TGTGCCAGCAGCCAAATGCGGACTAGCGGCCAAGAGACCCAGTACTTC
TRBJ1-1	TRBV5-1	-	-	CASSLDPGRFTEAFF	TGCGCCAGCAGCTTGGATCCAGGGCGGTTCACTGAAGCTTTCTTT
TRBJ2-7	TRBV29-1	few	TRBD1	CSVWTGAYEQYF	TGCAGCGTTTGGACAGGGGCCTACGAGCAGTACTTC
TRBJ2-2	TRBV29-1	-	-	CSADRVNTGELFF	TGCAGCGCCGACAGAGTTAACACCGGGGAGCTGTTTTTT
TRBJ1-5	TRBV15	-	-	CATSRDFTGGPQHF	TGTGCCACCAGCAGAGATTTTACCGGAGGGCCCCAGCATTTT
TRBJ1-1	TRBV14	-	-	CASRPWGNTEAFF	TGTGCCAGCCGCCCTTGGGGGAACACTGAAGCTTTCTTT
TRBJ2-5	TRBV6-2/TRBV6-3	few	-	CASERRLRETQYF	TGTGCCAGCGAACGGAGGCTTCGAGAGACCCAGTACTTC
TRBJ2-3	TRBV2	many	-	CASSERAGISTPSTDTQYF	TGTGCCAGCAGTGAACGGGCCGGGATCTCAACCCCTAGCACAGATACGCAGTATTTT
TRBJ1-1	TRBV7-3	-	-	CASSLGPSGVSGTEAFF	TGTGCCAGCAGCTTGGGGCCTTCCGGCGTCTCGGGCACTGAAGCTTTCTTT
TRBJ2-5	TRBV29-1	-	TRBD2	CSGGGAQETQYF	TGCAGCGGGGGAGGGGCCCAAGAGACCCAGTACTTC
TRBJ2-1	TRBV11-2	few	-	CASSQGRNEQFF	TGTGCCAGCAGCCAGGGCCGCAATGAGCAGTTCTTC
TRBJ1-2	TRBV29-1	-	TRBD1	CSVEGPAGTAAGDTF	TGCAGCGTTGAGGGACCGGCCGGGACAGCGGCTGGTGACACCTTC
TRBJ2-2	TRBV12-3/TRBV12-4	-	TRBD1	CASSRGGAGTGELFF	TGTGCCAGCAGTCGAGGGGGCGCGGGCACCGGGGAGCTGTTTTTT
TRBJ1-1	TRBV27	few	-	CASSLGLMNTEAFF	TGTGCCAGCAGTTTGGGACTGATGAACACTGAAGCTTTCTTT
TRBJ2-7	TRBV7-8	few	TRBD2	CASSAQLAGAYEQYF	TGTGCCAGCAGCGCGCAACTAGCGGGAGCCTACGAGCAGTACTTC
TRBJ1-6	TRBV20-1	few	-	CSARPGTPDNSPLHF	TGCAGTGCTAGACCTGGGACGCCGGATAATTCACCCCTCCACTTT
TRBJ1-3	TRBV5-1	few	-	CVSSPFSSSGNTIYF	TGCGTCAGCAGCCCCTTTTCGAGCTCTGGAAACACCATATATTTT
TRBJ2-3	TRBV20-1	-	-	CSARVGAHTDTQYF	TGCAGTGCTAGAGTGGGAGCTCACACAGATACGCAGTATTTT